These 24 T cell receptor beta chains were all obtained from the same sample, sequenced in a study of T cells in Graves' hyperthyroidism and ophthalmopathy. Using RNA transcripts as the source, TCR beta CDR3 regions were amplified. An initial round of RT-PCR targeting the TCR CDR3 relied on the HTBI primer set. TCRdb reanalysed the multiplex PCR reads using MiXCR and keeps one entry per CDR3 protein. The sample shows about 610,000 distinct CDR3 sequences, roughly 46% of them seen only once. Sequenced input: peripheral blood or thyroid tissue (not recorded which). All receptors derive from a woman aged 18 to 35 with Graves' hyperthyroidism.

This clonotype was seen ten or more times. This sequence joins TRBV20-1 and TRBJ2-7; the match to TRBD2 covers 9 bases. The CDR3 length is 15 residues. V dropped 6 bases and J dropped 6; count of bases not matched to a gene: 15. Germline CDR1 is DFQATT and CDR2 is SNEGSKA (reference sequence). The CDR3 DNA sequence: TGCAGTGCCACAAAGCGGCGGGAGGGCCGCCGCGAGCAGTACTTC. Translating gives CSATKRREGRREQYF.

The genes are TRBV29-1 and TRBJ2-7; TRBD2 matches 7 bases. CDR1 and CDR2 (germline): SQVTM, ANQGSEA. The CDR3 runs 10 residues. Trimming took 7 bases from V and 7 from J; bases not matched to a gene: 4. CDR3 protein: CSAGGKEQYF. CDR3 coding DNA: TGCAGCGCGGGAGGTAAAGAGCAGTACTTC.

Many counts were recorded for this clonotype. This rearrangement joins TRBV29-1 to TRBJ2-7; maybe TRBD1 (6 bases). The CDR3 totals 13 residues. Germline CDR1 reads SQVTM; CDR2 reads ANQGSEA. V lost 4 bases to trimming and J lost 4 bases, with 14 bases between them. CDR3 in DNA: TGCAGCGTTGCCGACAGGAGGCGGTACGAGCAGTACTTC. It codes for CSVADRRRYEQYF.

The chain uses TRBV12-3 or TRBV12-4 and TRBJ2-7; TRBD2 is a possible D gene (5 bases). Trimming took off 5 bases at V and 2 bases at J, with 13 bases between the two ends. The CDR3 has 14 amino acids. Here the CDR3 reads CASSPRTAAYEQYF. DNA of the CDR3: TGTGCCAGCAGTCCCCGGACTGCCGCCTACGAGCAGTACTTC.

The genes are TRBV6-6 and TRBJ2-7, with D possibly matching TRBD2 (6 bases). Germline lookup yields CDR1 MNHNY and CDR2 SVGAGI (reference sequence). This CDR3 has 13 amino acids. The V end lost 6 bases, the J end lost 2 bases, and 11 bases lay between the germline ends. CDR3 in DNA: TGTGCCAGCAGCGGGGACTCGGCCTACGAGCAGTACTTC. It codes for CASSGDSAYEQYF.

This clonotype was counted at least ten times. The rearrangement links TRBV9 to TRBJ2-2; maybe TRBD1 (6 bases). Germline lookup yields CDR1 SGDLS and CDR2 YYNGEE. V lost 2 bases to trimming and J lost 6 bases, with 8 bases between them. The CDR3 contains 13 residues. CDR3 protein: CASSVQGSGELFF. CDR3 nucleotides: TGTGCCAGCAGCGTTCAGGGGTCCGGGGAGCTGTTTTTT.

The rearrangement uses TRBV11-3 and TRBJ2-1, with D unresolved. Germline values: CDR1 SGHNT, CDR2 YENEEA. CDR3 size: 14 residues. V lost 1 base and J 5 bases, leaving 9 bases between the germline ends. The chain's CDR3 is CASSLGGRNNEQFF. The CDR3 region has the DNA TGTGCCAGCAGCTTAGGAGGACGAAACAATGAGCAGTTCTTC.

This clonotype was found many times. The chain couples TRBV2 to TRBJ2-5; possibly TRBD1 for D (6 bases). V was cut by 6 bases and J by 1 base, with 9 bases left in between. This CDR3 has 13 residues. CDR1 SNHLY and CDR2 FYNNEI come from the germline V gene. In DNA form, the CDR3 reads TGTGCCAGCAGGGACAGTATCCAAGAGACCCAGTACTTC. Translating it yields CASRDSIQETQYF.

This clonotype was recorded at least ten times. V and J are TRBV29-1 and TRBJ2-1; D tentatively fits TRBD1 or TRBD2 (5 bases each). The CDR3 is 12 amino acids. CDR1 and CDR2 (germline): SQVTM, ANQGSEA. The germline V and J ends were trimmed by 5 bases and 7 bases, with 12 bases remaining between them. In DNA, the CDR3 is TGCAGCGTTAGGCGTGGGGGAAATGAGCAGTTCTTC. Its translation: CSVRRGGNEQFF.

This clonotype was picked up many times. V usage is TRBV19 and J usage is TRBJ1-2; no clear D. Trimming removed 7 bases from V and 2 bases from J, with 14 bases in between. The CDR3 runs to 14 residues. Looked up from germline, CDR1 is LNHDA and CDR2 is SQIVND (reference sequence). This CDR3 is CASIQPPNNYGYTF. CDR3 nucleotides: TGTGCCAGTATACAGCCCCCCAACAACTATGGCTACACCTTC. The full variable domain, its missing parts supplied by reference TRBV19 and TRBJ1-2, is DGGITQSPKYLFRKEGQNVTLSCEQNLNHDAMYWYRQDPGQGLRLIYYSQIVNDFQKGDIAEGYSVSREKKESFPLTVTSAQKNPTAFYLCASIQPPNNYGYTFGSGTRLTVV.

CDR3 loop: CASSVLAASHNEQFF. DNA of the CDR3: TGTGCCAGCAGCGTACTAGCGGCCAGCCACAATGAGCAGTTCTTC. The chain has TRBV9 and TRBJ2-1; 7 nucleotides match TRBD2. J gave up 5 bases and V 1 base, and 6 bases lay outside the gene matches. This CDR3 spans 15 amino acids. Germline V CDR1 and CDR2: SGDLS, YYNGEE. Full variable domain (rest looked up from reference TRBV9 and TRBJ2-1): DSGVTQTPKHLITATGQRVTLRCSPRSGDLSVYWYQQSLDQGLQFLIQYYNGEERAKGNILERFSAQQFPDLHSELNLSSLELGDSALYFCASSVLAASHNEQFFGPGTRLTVL.

The gene calls are TRBV25-1 and TRBJ2-7; D is unclear. In germline, CDR1 is MGHDK, CDR2 SYGVNS. The CDR3 extends over 15 amino acids. Trimming removed 3 bases at V and 2 bases at J, with 14 bases between. CDR3 sequence: CASSDSRQITYEQYF. CDR3 DNA sequence: TGTGCCAGCAGTGATAGTCGGCAGATTACCTACGAGCAGTACTTC.

The sample holds many counts of this clonotype. CDR3 nucleotides: TGCAGCGTTCGACAGGGGAACACTGAAGCTTTCTTT. Amino acids: CSVRQGNTEAFF. The rearrangement uses TRBV29-1 and TRBJ1-1, with 7 bases that match TRBD1. The CDR3 extends over 12 amino acids. Trimming cost V 5 bases and J 1 base; bases outside gene matches: 1. Germline CDR1 reads SQVTM; CDR2 reads ANQGSEA.

This clonotype was observed many times. This chain uses TRBV6-4 with TRBJ2-6; D unresolved. The V gene lost 7 bases and the J gene lost 2 bases, with 9 bases spanning the gap. Germline assignment: CDR1 MRHNA and CDR2 SNTAGT. The CDR3 is made up of 14 amino acids. The CDR3 reads CASKGGPGANVLTF. CDR3 DNA: TGTGCCAGCAAGGGTGGCCCTGGGGCCAACGTCCTGACTTTC.

This clonotype appeared many times. The rearrangement uses TRBV19 and TRBJ1-5; possibly TRBD1 for D (5 bases). The CDR3 contains 13 residues. Germline assignment: CDR1 LNHDA and CDR2 SQIVND (reference sequence). V was shortened by 6 bases and J by 3 bases, with 9 bases between the two germline ends. CDR3 coding DNA: TGTGCCAGTAGCCGACAGTTCAATCAGCCCCAGCATTTT. It is translated as CASSRQFNQPQHF.

This rearrangement joins TRBV5-6 to TRBJ2-7, with 8 bases fitting TRBD1. The CDR3 is made up of 13 amino acids. V lost 5 bases and J lost 5; bases outside the gene matches: 6. In germline, CDR1 is SGHDT, CDR2 YYEEEE. CDR3 in DNA: TGTGCCAGCAGTTTGCAGGGGGCCCACGAGCAGTACTTC. This encodes CASSLQGAHEQYF.

The sample holds a few counts of this clonotype. This chain joins TRBV18 and TRBJ1-6; TRBD1 matches 8 bases. This CDR3 has 15 amino acids. Germline values: CDR1 KGHSH, CDR2 LQKENI. V lost 1 base, J lost 7 bases, and 3 bases stayed unmatched. The CDR3 sequence: CASSPRRTGNSPLHF. The CDR3 bases are TGTGCCAGCTCACCACGCCGGACAGGGAATTCACCCCTCCACTTT.

The genes are TRBV2 and TRBJ2-3, with 7 bases lining up with TRBD1. Germline CDR1 reads SNHLY; CDR2 reads FYNNEI. The CDR3 spans 15 residues. J lost 2 bases, V lost 5 bases, and 7 bases had no gene match. The CDR3 sequence is CASSYGQAYTDTQYF. The DNA for the CDR3 is TGTGCCAGCAGTTATGGACAGGCCTACACAGATACGCAGTATTTT.

V is TRBV13 and J is TRBJ2-5; a weak D match, TRBD2 (6 bases). In germline, CDR1 is PRHDT, CDR2 FYEKMQ (reference sequence). The CDR3 loop spans 15 amino acids. Trimming stripped 0 bases from V and 6 bases from J, with 14 bases between. The CDR3 loop is CASSLGPGDVKTQYF. For the CDR3, the DNA is TGTGCCAGCAGCTTAGGGCCGGGAGATGTAAAGACCCAGTACTTC.

Of note for this clonotype: Being one base from a much bigger clone, this may be a read error. The chain combines TRBV20-1 with TRBJ2-7; 8 nucleotides line up with TRBD1. The CDR3 is made up of 16 amino acids. J was trimmed by 0 bases and V by 0 bases; bases with no gene match: 7. Germline V gene data show CDR1 as DFQATT and CDR2 as SNEGSKA (reference sequence). The CDR3 loop is CSARDCGTGFSYEQYF. CDR3 DNA sequence: TGCAGTGCTAGAGATTGTGGGACAGGATTCTCCTACGAGCAGTACTTC.

This CDR3 reads CSATDRWDEQYF. The CDR3 DNA sequence: TGCAGTGCAACAGACAGGTGGGACGAGCAGTACTTC. V is TRBV20-1 and J is TRBJ2-7, with D possibly TRBD1 on 6 matching bases. The CDR3 extends over 12 amino acids. V lost 6 bases to trimming and J lost 5 bases, with 14 bases between them. The germline gives CDR1 DFQATT, CDR2 SNEGSKA (reference sequence).

This clonotype was seen at least ten times. This chain links TRBV20-1 with TRBJ2-5; D is perhaps TRBD2 (6 bases). Trimming shortened V by 6 bases and J by 5 bases, and 13 bases separated the two germline ends. This CDR3 spans 12 amino acids. The germline CDR1 and CDR2 sequences are DFQATT and SNEGSKA (reference sequence). In DNA form, the CDR3 reads TGCAGTGCCCAGACTAGTCCCGAGACCCAGTACTTC. It encodes CSAQTSPETQYF.

J is TRBJ2-7 and V is TRBV15; D is unclear. The CDR3 sequence is 13 residues long. Trimming stripped 2 bases from V and 0 bases from J, with 5 bases between. Germline V gene data show CDR1 as LNHNV and CDR2 as YYDKDF (reference sequence). The CDR3 loop is CATSRQSSYEQYF. The CDR3 DNA is TGTGCCACCAGCAGACAGAGCTCCTACGAGCAGTACTTC.

This clonotype was found many times. The chain couples TRBV19 to TRBJ1-2; 7 positions match TRBD1. V trimming: 10 bases; J trimming: 4 bases; junction bases outside the gene matches: 12. CDR1 LNHDA and CDR2 SQIVND come from the germline V gene (reference sequence). The CDR3 is made up of 14 amino acids. The CDR3 DNA is TGTGCCACTACTCCCGGACAGGCGAGCTATGGCTACACCTTC. It encodes CATTPGQASYGYTF.